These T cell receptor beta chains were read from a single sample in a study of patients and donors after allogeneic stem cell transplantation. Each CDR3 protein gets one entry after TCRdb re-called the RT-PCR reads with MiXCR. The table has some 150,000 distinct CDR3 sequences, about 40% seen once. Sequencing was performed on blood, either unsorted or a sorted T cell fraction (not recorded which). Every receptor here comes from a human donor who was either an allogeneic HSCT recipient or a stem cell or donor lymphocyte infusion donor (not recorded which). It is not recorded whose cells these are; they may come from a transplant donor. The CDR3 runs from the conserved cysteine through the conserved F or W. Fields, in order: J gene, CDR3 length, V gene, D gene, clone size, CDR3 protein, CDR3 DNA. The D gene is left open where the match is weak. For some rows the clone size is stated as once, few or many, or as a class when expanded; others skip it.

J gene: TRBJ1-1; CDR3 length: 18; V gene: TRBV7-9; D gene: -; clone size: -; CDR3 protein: CASSLNTATEPWDTEAFF; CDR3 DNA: TGTGCCAGCAGCTTGAATACGGCAACGGAGCCCTGGGACACTGAAGCTTTCTTT
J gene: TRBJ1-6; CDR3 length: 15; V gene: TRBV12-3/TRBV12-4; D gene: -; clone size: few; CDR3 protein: CASSFGGVGYSPLHF; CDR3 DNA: TGTGCCAGCAGTTTCGGTGGGGTTGGGTATTCACCCCTCCACTTT
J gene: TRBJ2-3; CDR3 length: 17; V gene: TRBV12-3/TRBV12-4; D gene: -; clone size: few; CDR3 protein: CASRASIWGEATDTQYF; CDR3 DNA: TGTGCCAGCAGAGCGTCAATTTGGGGAGAGGCCACAGATACGCAGTATTTT
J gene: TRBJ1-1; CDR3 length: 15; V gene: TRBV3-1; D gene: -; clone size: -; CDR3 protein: CASSRAAGWNTEAFF; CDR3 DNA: TGTGCCAGCAGCCGGGCGGCAGGTTGGAACACTGAAGCTTTCTTT
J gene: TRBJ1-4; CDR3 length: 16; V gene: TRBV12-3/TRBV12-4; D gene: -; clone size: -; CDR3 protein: CASSPTLGGANEKLFF; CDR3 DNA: TGTGCCAGCAGTCCGACCTTAGGGGGGGCTAATGAAAAACTGTTTTTT
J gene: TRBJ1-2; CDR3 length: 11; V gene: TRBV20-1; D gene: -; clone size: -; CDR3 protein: CSARRTTGYTF; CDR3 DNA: TGCAGTGCTAGAAGAACTACTGGCTACACCTTC
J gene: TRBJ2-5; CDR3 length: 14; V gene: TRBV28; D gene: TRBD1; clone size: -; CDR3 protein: CASSPSGGRETQYF; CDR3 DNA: TGTGCCAGCAGCCCGTCAGGGGGCCGGGAGACCCAGTACTTC
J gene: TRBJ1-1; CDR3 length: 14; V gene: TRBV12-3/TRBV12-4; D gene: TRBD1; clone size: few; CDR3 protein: CASKSTGGNTEAFF; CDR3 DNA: TGTGCCAGCAAGTCGACAGGGGGCAACACTGAAGCTTTCTTT
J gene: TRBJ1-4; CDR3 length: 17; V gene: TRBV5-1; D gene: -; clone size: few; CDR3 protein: CASSWSLTGGLNEKLFF; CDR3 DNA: TGCGCCAGCAGCTGGTCCCTAACAGGAGGGCTTAATGAAAAACTGTTTTTT
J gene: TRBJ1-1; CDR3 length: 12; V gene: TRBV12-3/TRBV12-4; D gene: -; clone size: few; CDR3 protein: CASSFANTEAFF; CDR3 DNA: TGTGCCAGCAGTTTCGCGAACACTGAAGCTTTCTTT
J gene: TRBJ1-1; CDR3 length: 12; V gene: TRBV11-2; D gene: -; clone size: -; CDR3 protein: CASSLKPTEAFF; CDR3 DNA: TGTGCCAGCAGCTTAAAGCCCACTGAAGCTTTCTTT
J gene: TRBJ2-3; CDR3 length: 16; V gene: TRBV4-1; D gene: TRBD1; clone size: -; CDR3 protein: CASSQEDRDYQDTQYF; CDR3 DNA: TGCGCCAGCAGCCAAGAAGACAGGGATTACCAAGATACGCAGTATTTT
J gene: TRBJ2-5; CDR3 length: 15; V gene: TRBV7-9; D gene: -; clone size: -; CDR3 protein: CASSPRGTDMETQYF; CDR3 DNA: TGTGCCAGCAGCCCCCGTGGAACCGACATGGAGACCCAGTACTTC
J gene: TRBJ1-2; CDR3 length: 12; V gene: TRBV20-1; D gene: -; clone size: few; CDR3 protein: CSALTAFYGYTF; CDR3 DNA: TGCAGTGCGTTGACAGCGTTCTATGGCTACACCTTC
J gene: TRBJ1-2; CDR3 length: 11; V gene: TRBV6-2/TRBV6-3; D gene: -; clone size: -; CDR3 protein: CASSDAHGYTF; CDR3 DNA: TGTGCCAGCAGCGACGCCCATGGCTACACCTTC
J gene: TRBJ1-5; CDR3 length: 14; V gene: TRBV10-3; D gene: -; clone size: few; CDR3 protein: CAISVAGGNQPQHF; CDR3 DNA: TGTGCCATCAGTGTTGCGGGGGGCAATCAGCCCCAGCATTTT
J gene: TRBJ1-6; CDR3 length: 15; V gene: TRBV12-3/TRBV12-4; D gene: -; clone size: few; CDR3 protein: CASRALGSNGSPLHF; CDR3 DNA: TGTGCCAGCAGAGCACTGGGGAGCAATGGTTCACCCCTCCACTTT
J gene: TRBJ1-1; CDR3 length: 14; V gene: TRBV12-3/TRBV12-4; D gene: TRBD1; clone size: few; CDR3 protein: CASSGDRVNTEAFF; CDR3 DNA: TGTGCCAGCAGTGGGGACAGGGTGAACACTGAAGCTTTCTTT
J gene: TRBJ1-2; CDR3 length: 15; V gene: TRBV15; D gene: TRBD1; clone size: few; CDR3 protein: CATSRDRGEGYGYTF; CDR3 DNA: TGTGCCACCAGCAGGGACAGGGGAGAAGGCTATGGCTACACCTTC
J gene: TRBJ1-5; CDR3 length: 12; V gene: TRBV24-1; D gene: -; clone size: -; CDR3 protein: CATSDSGPAQHF; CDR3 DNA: TGTGCCACCAGTGATTCCGGACCGGCCCAGCATTTT
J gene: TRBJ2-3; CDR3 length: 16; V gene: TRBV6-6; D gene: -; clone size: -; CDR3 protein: CASSYSGAGITDTQYF; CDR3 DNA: TGTGCCAGCAGTTACTCGGGGGCGGGGATCACAGATACGCAGTATTTT
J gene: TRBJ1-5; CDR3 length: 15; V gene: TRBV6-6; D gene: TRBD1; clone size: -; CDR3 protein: CASSTGTVGNQPQHF; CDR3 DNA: TGTGCCAGCAGTACCGGGACAGTAGGCAATCAGCCCCAGCATTTT
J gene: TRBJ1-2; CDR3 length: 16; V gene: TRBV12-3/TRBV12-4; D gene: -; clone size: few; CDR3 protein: CASSSGGVFSNYGYTF; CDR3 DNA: TGTGCCAGCAGCTCCGGGGGGGTGTTTTCTAACTATGGCTACACCTTC
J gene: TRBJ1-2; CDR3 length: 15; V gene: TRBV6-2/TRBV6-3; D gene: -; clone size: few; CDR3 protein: CASRRPDGHSYGYTF; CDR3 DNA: TGTGCCAGCAGGCGTCCTGACGGACACAGTTATGGCTACACCTTC
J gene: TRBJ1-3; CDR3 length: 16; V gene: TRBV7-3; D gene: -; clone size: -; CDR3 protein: CASSLKHPSSGNTIYF; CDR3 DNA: TGTGCCAGCAGCTTAAAACACCCGAGCTCTGGAAACACCATATATTTT
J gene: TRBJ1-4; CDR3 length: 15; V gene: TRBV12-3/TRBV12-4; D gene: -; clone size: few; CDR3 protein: CASSPEGATNEKLFF; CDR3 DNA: TGTGCCAGCAGTCCAGAAGGTGCAACTAATGAAAAACTGTTTTTT
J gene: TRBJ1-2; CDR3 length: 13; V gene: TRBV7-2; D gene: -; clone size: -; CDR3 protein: CASSQEGRYGYTF; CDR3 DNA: TGTGCCAGCAGCCAGGAGGGCCGCTATGGCTACACCTTC
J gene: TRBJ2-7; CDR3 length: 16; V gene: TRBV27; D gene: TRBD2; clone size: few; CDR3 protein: CASSPTWTSSLYEQYF; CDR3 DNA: TGTGCCAGCAGCCCTACTTGGACTAGCTCCCTCTACGAGCAGTACTTC